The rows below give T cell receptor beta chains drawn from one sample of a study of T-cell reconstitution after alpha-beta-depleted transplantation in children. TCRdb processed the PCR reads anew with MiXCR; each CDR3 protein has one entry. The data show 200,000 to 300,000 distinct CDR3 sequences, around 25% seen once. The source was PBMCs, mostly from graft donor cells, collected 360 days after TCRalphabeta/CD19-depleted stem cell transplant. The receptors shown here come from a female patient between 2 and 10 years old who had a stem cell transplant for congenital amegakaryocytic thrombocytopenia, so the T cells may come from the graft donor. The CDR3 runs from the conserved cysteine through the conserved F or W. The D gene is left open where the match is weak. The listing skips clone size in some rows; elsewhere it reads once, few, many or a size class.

CDR3aa: CSVGTGTNEKLFF; CDR3nt: TGCAGCGTGGGGACAGGGACTAATGAAAAACTGTTTTTT; v_gene: TRBV29-1; d_gene: TRBD1; j_gene: TRBJ1-4; abundance: many
CDR3aa: CATSRHDHYEQYF; CDR3nt: TGTGCCACCAGCAGACACGACCACTACGAGCAGTACTTC; v_gene: TRBV15; d_gene: -; j_gene: TRBJ2-7; abundance: -
CDR3aa: CASSPGGVPYEQYF; CDR3nt: TGTGCCAGCAGTCCGGGGGGGGTGCCCTACGAGCAGTACTTC; v_gene: TRBV27; d_gene: TRBD2; j_gene: TRBJ2-7; abundance: -
CDR3aa: CASSPKGTRSYNEQFF; CDR3nt: TGTGCCAGCAGCCCAAAGGGGACTCGCTCCTACAATGAGCAGTTCTTC; v_gene: TRBV5-6; d_gene: -; j_gene: TRBJ2-1; abundance: -
CDR3aa: CASSQDTGYGGSTDTQYF; CDR3nt: TGCGCCAGCAGCCAAGATACGGGTTACGGGGGTAGCACAGATACGCAGTATTTT; v_gene: TRBV4-3; d_gene: -; j_gene: TRBJ2-3; abundance: many
CDR3aa: CASAIPQPKRAGARSGELFF; CDR3nt: TGCGCCAGCGCCATCCCTCAGCCAAAGCGAGCGGGAGCGAGGTCCGGGGAGCTGTTTTTT; v_gene: TRBV4-1; d_gene: TRBD2; j_gene: TRBJ2-2; abundance: -
CDR3aa: CSANAPAPHYEQYF; CDR3nt: TGCAGTGCCAACGCGCCAGCGCCTCACTACGAGCAGTACTTC; v_gene: TRBV20-1; d_gene: -; j_gene: TRBJ2-7; abundance: few
CDR3aa: CAISGDRLYEQYF; CDR3nt: TGTGCCATCAGTGGAGACAGGTTATACGAGCAGTACTTC; v_gene: TRBV10-3; d_gene: -; j_gene: TRBJ2-7; abundance: few
CDR3aa: CASGNEKLFF; CDR3nt: TGTGCCAGCGGTAATGAAAAACTGTTTTTT; v_gene: TRBV7-6; d_gene: -; j_gene: TRBJ1-4; abundance: few
CDR3aa: CASSAKRDSLFYEQYF; CDR3nt: TGTGCCAGCAGCGCAAAGCGGGACAGCCTCTTCTACGAGCAGTACTTC; v_gene: TRBV7-2; d_gene: -; j_gene: TRBJ2-7; abundance: -
CDR3aa: CSARTSGGDSYNEQFF; CDR3nt: TGCAGTGCTCGGACTAGCGGGGGGGATTCCTACAATGAGCAGTTCTTC; v_gene: TRBV20-1; d_gene: TRBD2; j_gene: TRBJ2-1; abundance: -
CDR3aa: CSTTAGGLLYEQFF; CDR3nt: TGCAGTACCACAGCGGGAGGGCTGTTATATGAGCAGTTCTTC; v_gene: TRBV20-1; d_gene: TRBD2; j_gene: TRBJ2-1; abundance: many
CDR3aa: CASSEGQGRETQYF; CDR3nt: TGCGCCAGCAGCGAGGGACAGGGGCGAGAGACCCAGTACTTC; v_gene: TRBV5-1; d_gene: TRBD1; j_gene: TRBJ2-5; abundance: few
CDR3aa: CASSFGQGEETQYF; CDR3nt: TGTGCCAGCAGCTTCGGGCAGGGCGAAGAGACCCAGTACTTC; v_gene: TRBV7-9; d_gene: -; j_gene: TRBJ2-5; abundance: -
CDR3aa: CASSVRRGGTHEQYF; CDR3nt: TGCGCCAGCAGCGTTCGTCGCGGCGGGACGCACGAGCAGTACTTC; v_gene: TRBV5-1; d_gene: -; j_gene: TRBJ2-7; abundance: -
CDR3aa: CASSYSASGETQYF; CDR3nt: TGTGCCAGCAGTTACTCTGCTAGCGGAGAGACCCAGTACTTC; v_gene: TRBV6-2/TRBV6-3; d_gene: TRBD2; j_gene: TRBJ2-5; abundance: few
CDR3aa: CASSPRVMHEQYF; CDR3nt: TGTGCCAGCAGTCCCAGGGTGATGCACGAGCAGTACTTC; v_gene: TRBV27; d_gene: -; j_gene: TRBJ2-7; abundance: -
CDR3aa: CASSLVGSTDTQYF; CDR3nt: TGCGCCAGCAGCTTGGTGGGGAGCACAGATACGCAGTATTTT; v_gene: TRBV5-1; d_gene: -; j_gene: TRBJ2-3; abundance: many
CDR3aa: CASSTEKTQYF; CDR3nt: TGCGCCAGCAGCACCGAAAAGACCCAGTACTTC; v_gene: TRBV5-1; d_gene: -; j_gene: TRBJ2-5; abundance: few
CDR3aa: CASSVASARVEPNTGELFF; CDR3nt: TGTGCCAGCAGCGTAGCGTCAGCCAGGGTTGAGCCCAACACCGGGGAGCTGTTTTTT; v_gene: TRBV9; d_gene: -; j_gene: TRBJ2-2; abundance: -
CDR3aa: CSALMTSGAVTDTQYF; CDR3nt: TGCAGTGCCCTGATGACTAGCGGGGCGGTCACAGATACGCAGTATTTT; v_gene: TRBV20-1; d_gene: TRBD2; j_gene: TRBJ2-3; abundance: few
CDR3aa: CASSSSGGALNEQFF; CDR3nt: TGCGCCAGCAGCTCTAGCGGGGGGGCCCTCAATGAGCAGTTCTTC; v_gene: TRBV5-1; d_gene: TRBD2; j_gene: TRBJ2-1; abundance: few
CDR3aa: CASSQVGESEKLFF; CDR3nt: TGTGCCAGCAGCCAAGTGGGGGAATCTGAAAAACTGTTTTTT; v_gene: TRBV3-1; d_gene: -; j_gene: TRBJ1-4; abundance: few
CDR3aa: CASSLTAFQNTEAFF; CDR3nt: TGTGCCAGCAGTTTAACAGCGTTCCAAAACACTGAAGCTTTCTTT; v_gene: TRBV12-3/TRBV12-4; d_gene: -; j_gene: TRBJ1-1; abundance: -
CDR3aa: CASSYSPGLAGSYEQYF; CDR3nt: TGTGCCAGCAGTTACTCACCGGGACTAGCGGGATCCTACGAGCAGTACTTC; v_gene: TRBV6-5; d_gene: TRBD2; j_gene: TRBJ2-7; abundance: -
CDR3aa: CSAREFYMGGGAAYNEQFF; CDR3nt: TGCAGTGCTAGAGAATTTTATATGGGCGGAGGGGCTGCTTACAATGAGCAGTTCTTC; v_gene: TRBV20-1; d_gene: -; j_gene: TRBJ2-1; abundance: -
CDR3aa: CASSFPASGSYEQYF; CDR3nt: TGTGCCAGCAGTTTTCCGGCTAGCGGGAGCTACGAGCAGTACTTC; v_gene: TRBV12-3/TRBV12-4; d_gene: TRBD2; j_gene: TRBJ2-7; abundance: many
CDR3aa: CSARDDRVGNIQYF; CDR3nt: TGCAGTGCTAGGGACGACAGGGTGGGAAACATTCAGTACTTC; v_gene: TRBV20-1; d_gene: TRBD1; j_gene: TRBJ2-4; abundance: -
CDR3aa: CASSRDFKETQYF; CDR3nt: TGTGCCAGCAGCCGGGACTTTAAAGAGACCCAGTACTTC; v_gene: TRBV7-9; d_gene: -; j_gene: TRBJ2-5; abundance: -
CDR3aa: CASSQVGGNPYEQYF; CDR3nt: TGTGCCAGCAGCCAAGTCGGCGGGAACCCCTACGAGCAGTACTTC; v_gene: TRBV4-2; d_gene: -; j_gene: TRBJ2-7; abundance: -
CDR3aa: CASSPPNREETQYF; CDR3nt: TGCGCCAGCAGCCCACCCAACAGAGAAGAGACCCAGTACTTC; v_gene: TRBV5-1; d_gene: -; j_gene: TRBJ2-5; abundance: -
CDR3aa: CASSLTTGGGYTF; CDR3nt: TGTGCCAGCAGCTTAACTACAGGAGGGGGCTACACCTTC; v_gene: TRBV7-9; d_gene: -; j_gene: TRBJ1-2; abundance: once
CDR3aa: CRAPTTYYGYTF; CDR3nt: TGCAGGGCTCCGACCACGTACTATGGCTACACCTTC; v_gene: TRBV20-1; d_gene: -; j_gene: TRBJ1-2; abundance: -
CDR3aa: CASSEAGGRNEQFF; CDR3nt: TGTGCCAGCAGTGAGGCGGGAGGGCGGAATGAGCAGTTCTTC; v_gene: TRBV6-4; d_gene: TRBD2; j_gene: TRBJ2-1; abundance: once
CDR3aa: CSARGGVASGHNEQFF; CDR3nt: TGCAGTGCTAGAGGGGGGGTGGCTAGCGGACACAATGAGCAGTTCTTC; v_gene: TRBV20-1; d_gene: TRBD2; j_gene: TRBJ2-1; abundance: -
CDR3aa: CASSFGTDGYTF; CDR3nt: TGTGCCAGCAGTTTCGGAACAGATGGCTACACCTTC; v_gene: TRBV12-3/TRBV12-4; d_gene: -; j_gene: TRBJ1-2; abundance: -
CDR3aa: CASSLGWTQYF; CDR3nt: TGTGCCAGCAGTTTAGGCTGGACCCAGTACTTC; v_gene: TRBV6-2/TRBV6-3; d_gene: -; j_gene: TRBJ2-5; abundance: -
CDR3aa: CAISESISRQGGYGYTF; CDR3nt: TGTGCCATCAGTGAGTCGATTAGCCGACAGGGCGGCTATGGCTACACCTTC; v_gene: TRBV10-3; d_gene: TRBD1; j_gene: TRBJ1-2; abundance: -
CDR3aa: CASSRNTGQNTEAFF; CDR3nt: TGCGCCAGCAGCCGCAATACTGGGCAGAACACTGAAGCTTTCTTT; v_gene: TRBV4-1; d_gene: -; j_gene: TRBJ1-1; abundance: -
CDR3aa: CATSRVRGSPYGYTF; CDR3nt: TGTGCCACCAGCAGAGTGAGGGGGAGCCCTTATGGCTACACCTTC; v_gene: TRBV15; d_gene: -; j_gene: TRBJ1-2; abundance: few
CDR3aa: CASRTSGGKNTGELFF; CDR3nt: TGTGCCAGCCGGACTAGCGGGGGAAAGAACACCGGGGAGCTGTTTTTT; v_gene: TRBV7-2; d_gene: TRBD2; j_gene: TRBJ2-2; abundance: few
CDR3aa: CASSESSGSYEQYF; CDR3nt: TGTGCCAGCAGTGAATCTAGCGGGAGTTACGAGCAGTACTTC; v_gene: TRBV2; d_gene: TRBD2; j_gene: TRBJ2-7; abundance: -
CDR3aa: CASSQEGRVNQPQHF; CDR3nt: TGCGCCAGCAGCCAGGAGGGCAGGGTCAATCAGCCCCAGCATTTT; v_gene: TRBV4-1; d_gene: -; j_gene: TRBJ1-5; abundance: few
CDR3aa: CASSLTVMNTEAFF; CDR3nt: TGCGCCAGCAGCTTGACGGTCATGAACACTGAAGCTTTCTTT; v_gene: TRBV5-1; d_gene: -; j_gene: TRBJ1-1; abundance: many
CDR3aa: CASSPSPGQGSLEQFF; CDR3nt: TGTGCCAGCTCACCATCACCGGGACAGGGAAGTCTTGAGCAGTTCTTC; v_gene: TRBV18; d_gene: TRBD1; j_gene: TRBJ2-1; abundance: -
CDR3aa: CATSDFGEKLFF; CDR3nt: TGTGCCACCAGTGATTTCGGGGAAAAACTGTTTTTT; v_gene: TRBV24-1; d_gene: -; j_gene: TRBJ1-4; abundance: few
CDR3aa: CASSLARLRSTEAFF; CDR3nt: TGTGCCAGCAGCTTAGCGCGGCTCAGGAGCACTGAAGCTTTCTTT; v_gene: TRBV7-9; d_gene: -; j_gene: TRBJ1-1; abundance: many
CDR3aa: CASSTWTGYGEQFF; CDR3nt: TGTGCCAGCAGCACCTGGACAGGCTACGGTGAGCAGTTCTTC; v_gene: TRBV9; d_gene: TRBD1; j_gene: TRBJ2-1; abundance: -
CDR3aa: CAISDGTRSSPLHF; CDR3nt: TGTGCCATCAGTGACGGGACCCGAAGTTCACCCCTCCACTTT; v_gene: TRBV10-3; d_gene: -; j_gene: TRBJ1-6; abundance: few
CDR3aa: CASTFGGGTDTQYF; CDR3nt: TGTGCCAGCACCTTTGGGGGGGGGACAGATACGCAGTATTTT; v_gene: TRBV12-3/TRBV12-4; d_gene: TRBD2; j_gene: TRBJ2-3; abundance: few
CDR3aa: CASSLQRGETQYF; CDR3nt: TGTGCCAGCAGTCTCCAACGGGGGGAGACCCAGTACTTC; v_gene: TRBV12-3/TRBV12-4; d_gene: -; j_gene: TRBJ2-5; abundance: -
CDR3aa: CSVEEFAAEAFF; CDR3nt: TGCAGCGTTGAAGAGTTTGCCGCTGAAGCTTTCTTT; v_gene: TRBV29-1; d_gene: -; j_gene: TRBJ1-1; abundance: few
CDR3aa: CASSFSRRGREAGELFF; CDR3nt: TGCGCCAGCAGCTTTTCAAGAAGGGGGCGGGAAGCCGGGGAGCTGTTTTTT; v_gene: TRBV5-1; d_gene: -; j_gene: TRBJ2-2; abundance: -
CDR3aa: CASSLSFQGALETQYF; CDR3nt: TGTGCCAGCAGTTTATCGTTCCAAGGGGCCCTAGAGACCCAGTACTTC; v_gene: TRBV27; d_gene: -; j_gene: TRBJ2-5; abundance: -
CDR3aa: CASSPRGGNTEAFF; CDR3nt: TGTGCCAGCAGCCCGAGGGGAGGGAACACTGAAGCTTTCTTT; v_gene: TRBV3-1; d_gene: -; j_gene: TRBJ1-1; abundance: many
CDR3aa: CSVESQEGSYGYTF; CDR3nt: TGCAGCGTTGAATCCCAGGAAGGCTCCTATGGCTACACCTTC; v_gene: TRBV29-1; d_gene: -; j_gene: TRBJ1-2; abundance: -
CDR3aa: CASSHGLAGGPRDTQYF; CDR3nt: TGCGCCAGCAGCCACGGACTAGCGGGAGGGCCTCGGGATACGCAGTATTTT; v_gene: TRBV4-3; d_gene: TRBD2; j_gene: TRBJ2-3; abundance: -
CDR3aa: CSARDPASGIEQFF; CDR3nt: TGCAGTGCTAGAGATCCGGCTAGCGGGATTGAGCAGTTCTTC; v_gene: TRBV20-1; d_gene: TRBD2; j_gene: TRBJ2-1; abundance: -
CDR3aa: CSVEPGTGVYKEQYF; CDR3nt: TGCAGCGTTGAACCAGGGACAGGGGTGTACAAAGAGCAGTACTTC; v_gene: TRBV29-1; d_gene: TRBD1; j_gene: TRBJ2-7; abundance: many
CDR3aa: CATGGQMSYEQYF; CDR3nt: TGTGCCACCGGGGGTCAGATGTCCTACGAGCAGTACTTC; v_gene: TRBV30; d_gene: -; j_gene: TRBJ2-7; abundance: -